A single sample gave rise to the 15 T cell receptor beta chains below, sequenced in a study of blood T cell repertoires in COVID-19. Repertoires were generated with immunoSEQ multiplex PCR, while TCRdb's copy carries only in-frame clones and drops some. This table holds roughly 130,000 clones, less than 90% found once. What was sequenced was peripheral blood. These receptor sequences come from a man between 65 and 80 years old with acute or convalescent COVID-19.

The chain links TRBV3-1 (or the pseudogene TRBV3-2) to TRBJ2-3; D possibly corresponds to TRBD2 (6 bases). V was pared by 4 bases and J by 4 bases, with 12 bases between. There are 14 residues in the CDR3. In germline, CDR1 is LGHDT, CDR2 YNNKEL (reference sequence). In DNA form, the CDR3 reads TGTGCCAGCAGCCGTTCTGGACTACCAGATACGCAGTATTTT. Its protein product is CASSRSGLPDTQYF.

The chain recombines TRBV19 with TRBJ2-1; 10 nucleotides match TRBD1. Per the germline V gene, CDR1 is LNHDA and CDR2 is SQIVND (reference sequence). This CDR3 contains 16 residues. Unmatched junction bases numbered 10, after V lost 4 bases and J lost 7 bases. The CDR3 region has the DNA TGTGCCAGTAGTACTAGACAGGGGGCTGTAAAGAATGAGCAGTTCTTC. Translating it yields CASSTRQGAVKNEQFF.

The chain uses TRBV6-1 and TRBJ2-2; D might be TRBD1 (6 bases). The V and J ends lost 1 base and 3 bases respectively, with 9 bases between them. Germline values: CDR1 MNHNS, CDR2 SASEGT. The CDR3 contains 15 residues. The CDR3 region has the DNA TGTGCCAGCAGTGAAGTAGGGGGAGACACCGGGGAGCTGTTTTTT. Its translation is CASSEVGGDTGELFF.

The chain has TRBV6-5 and TRBJ2-7; 7 bases map to TRBD1. V shed 5 bases and J 3 bases; nucleotides not matched to a gene: 4. The CDR3 loop spans 13 amino acids. Germline loops: CDR1 MNHEY, CDR2 SVGAGI. The CDR3 bases are TGTGCCAGCAGTCGGACAGGCCGCTACGAGCAGTACTTC. This encodes CASSRTGRYEQYF.

The chain uses TRBV21-1 and TRBJ2-2; the DNA was not used to check the table's D call, TRBD2. TRBV21-1 has pseudogene status. This CDR3 spans 18 amino acids. CDR3 protein: CASSKVGGGFANTGELFF. DNA for the CDR3: TGTGCCAGCAGCAAAGTGGGAGGGGGGTTCGCGAACACCGGGGAGCTGTTTTTT.

The rearrangement uses TRBV2 and TRBJ2-1; 7 positions agree with TRBD2. Germline V gene data show CDR1 as SNHLY and CDR2 as FYNNEI. CDR3 length equals 15 residues. V lost 8 bases, J lost 9 bases, and 16 bases stayed unmatched. Written as DNA, the CDR3 is TGTGCCAGCGGGACCTCGGGACTACTAGGAGGTGAGCAGTTCTTC. It encodes CASGTSGLLGGEQFF.

This clone was seen once. The chain has TRBV5-4 and TRBJ2-7, with 8 bases aligning to TRBD1. The CDR3 has 14 amino acids. Germline V gives CDR1 SGHNT, CDR2 YYREEE (reference sequence). V lost 1 base and J lost 5; bases outside the gene matches: 5. The CDR3 reads CASSLTGGTDEQYF. CDR3 sequence (DNA): TGTGCCAGCAGCTTGACAGGGGGAACCGACGAGCAGTACTTC.

This clone has just one count. The V gene is TRBV6-5, the J gene TRBJ1-6; D is unresolved. CDR3 length: 14 amino acids. V lost 6 bases and J lost 5, with 11 bases in between. Germline-derived CDR1 and CDR2 are MNHEY and SVGAGI. The CDR3 DNA sequence: TGTGCCAGCAGGAACCGAGGAAATAATTCACCCCTCCACTTT. This gives the protein CASRNRGNNSPLHF.

V is TRBV16 and J is TRBJ2-5; TRBD2 might be the D (5 bases). Trimming left V 2 bases short and J 2 bases short, with 12 bases between. This CDR3 comprises 15 residues. CDR1 is KGHSY, CDR2 FQNENV, per germline. CDR3 bases: TGTGCCAGCAGCCAACTGGGAGTCCCACAAGAGACCCAGTACTTC. Translated, it gives CASSQLGVPQETQYF.

The rearrangement links TRBV15 to TRBJ2-1, with 12 bases aligning to TRBD2. Germline V lookup: CDR1 LNHNV, CDR2 YYDKDF (reference sequence). The length of the CDR3 is 17 residues. Trimming took 5 bases from V and 0 from J; bases not matched to a gene: 5. The CDR3 sequence is CATSSTSGGPSYNEQFF. The CDR3 DNA sequence: TGTGCCACCAGCTCGACTAGCGGGGGTCCCTCCTACAATGAGCAGTTCTTC.

V usage is TRBV6-1 and J usage is TRBJ2-5; TRBD2 agrees at 8 bases. Per germline, CDR1 MNHNS and CDR2 SASEGT. Losses at the gene ends were 3 bases for V and 4 bases for J; bases not matched to a gene: 7. The CDR3 consists of 15 residues. The CDR3 sequence: CASSEVAGLGETQYF. The CDR3 nucleotides read TGTGCCAGCAGTGAGGTAGCGGGGTTGGGAGAGACCCAGTACTTC.

V and J are TRBV6-5 and TRBJ1-2; D is unclear. The CDR3 length is 13 residues. Trimming removed 4 bases from V and 4 bases from J, with 10 bases in between. Germline assignment: CDR1 MNHEY and CDR2 SVGAGI. The CDR3 here is CASSSQPRYGYTF. The DNA of the CDR3 is TGTGCCAGCAGTTCACAGCCGCGCTATGGCTACACCTTC.

This chain uses TRBV15 with TRBJ2-3, with D possibly matching TRBD1 (5 bases). Trimming pared 0 bases from V and 2 bases from J, leaving 9 bases between. The CDR3 length is 15 residues. CDR1 is LNHNV, CDR2 YYDKDF, per germline (reference sequence). CDR3 DNA: TGTGCCACCAGCAGAGAAGGCAGGGACACAGATACGCAGTATTTT. Protein product: CATSREGRDTDTQYF.

This clone came up a few times. The chain employs TRBV28 and TRBJ1-5; 7 bases are shared with TRBD1. This CDR3 is built from 16 residues. The ends lost 3 bases at V and 2 bases at J; junction bases unmatched: 7. The germline gives CDR1 MDHEN, CDR2 SYDVKM. CDR3 nucleotides: TGTGCCAGCAGTTTGAATTTCGACAGGGGCAATCAGCCCCAGCATTTT. It yields the protein CASSLNFDRGNQPQHF.

This chain joins TRBV5-6 and TRBJ1-2; D not certain. Trimming cost V 0 bases and J 6 bases, with 12 bases left between them. The CDR3 spans 14 residues. Germline loops: CDR1 SGHDT, CDR2 YYEEEE. CDR3 in amino acids: CASSLVRLGDGYTF. The DNA for the CDR3 is TGTGCCAGCAGCTTGGTCCGGTTGGGAGATGGCTACACCTTC.